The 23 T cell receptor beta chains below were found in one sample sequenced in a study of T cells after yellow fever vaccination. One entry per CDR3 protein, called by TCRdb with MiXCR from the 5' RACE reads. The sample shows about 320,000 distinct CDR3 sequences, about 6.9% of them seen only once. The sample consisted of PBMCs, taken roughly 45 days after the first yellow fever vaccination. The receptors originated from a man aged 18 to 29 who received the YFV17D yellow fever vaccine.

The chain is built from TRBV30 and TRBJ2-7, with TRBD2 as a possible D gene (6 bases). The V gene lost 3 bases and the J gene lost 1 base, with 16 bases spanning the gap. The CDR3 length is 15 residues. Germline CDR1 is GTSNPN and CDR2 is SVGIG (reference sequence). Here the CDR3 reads CAWSRGGAGSYEQYF. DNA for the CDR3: TGTGCCTGGAGCAGAGGAGGGGCCGGATCCTACGAGCAGTACTTC.

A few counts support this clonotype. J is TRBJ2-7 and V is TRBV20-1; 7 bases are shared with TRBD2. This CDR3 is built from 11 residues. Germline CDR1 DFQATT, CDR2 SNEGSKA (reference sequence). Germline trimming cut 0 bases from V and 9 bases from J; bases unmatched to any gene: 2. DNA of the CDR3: TGCAGTGCTAGAGATCGGGAGGTGCAGTACGTC. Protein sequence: CSARDREVQYV.

CDR3 nucleotides: TGTGCCAGTAGTATACGTGTATACTCCTACGAGCAGTACTTC. Translated, it gives CASSIRVYSYEQYF. This chain uses TRBV19 with TRBJ2-7; D uncertain. V was pared by 2 bases and J by 0 bases, with 8 bases between. This CDR3 contains 14 residues. CDR1 LNHDA and CDR2 SQIVND come from the germline V gene (reference sequence).

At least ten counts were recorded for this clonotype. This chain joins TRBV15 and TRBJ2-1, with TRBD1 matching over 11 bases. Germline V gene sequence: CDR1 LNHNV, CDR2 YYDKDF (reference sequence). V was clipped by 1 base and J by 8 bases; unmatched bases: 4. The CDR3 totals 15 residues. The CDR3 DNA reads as TGTGCCACCAGCAGAGGGGACAGGGGGTCCGATGAGCAGTTCTTC. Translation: CATSRGDRGSDEQFF.

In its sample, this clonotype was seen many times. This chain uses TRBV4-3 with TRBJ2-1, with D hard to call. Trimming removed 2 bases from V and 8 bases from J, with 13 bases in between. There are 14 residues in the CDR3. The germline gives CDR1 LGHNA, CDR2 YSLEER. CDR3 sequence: CASSQRTTLHEQFF. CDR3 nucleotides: TGCGCCAGCAGCCAAAGGACGACCCTTCATGAGCAGTTCTTC.

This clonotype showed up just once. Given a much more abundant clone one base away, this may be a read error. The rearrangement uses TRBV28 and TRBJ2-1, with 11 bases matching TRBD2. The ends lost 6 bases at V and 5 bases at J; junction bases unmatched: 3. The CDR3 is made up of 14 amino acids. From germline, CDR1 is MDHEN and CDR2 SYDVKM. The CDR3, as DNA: TGTGCCAGCAGCCTACTAGCGGGGGACAATGAGCAGTTCTTC. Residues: CASSLLAGDNEQFF.

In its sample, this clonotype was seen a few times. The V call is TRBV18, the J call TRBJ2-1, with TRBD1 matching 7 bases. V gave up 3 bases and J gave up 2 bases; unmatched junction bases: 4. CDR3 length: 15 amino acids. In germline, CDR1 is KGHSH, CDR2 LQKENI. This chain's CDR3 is CASSPLQGAYNEQFF. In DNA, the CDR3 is TGTGCCAGCTCACCGCTTCAGGGGGCCTACAATGAGCAGTTCTTC.

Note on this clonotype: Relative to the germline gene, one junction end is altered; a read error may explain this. CDR3 in amino acids: CCARDIGGANTGELFF. The CDR3 region has the DNA TGCTGTGCTAGAGATATCGGGGGGGCGAACACCGGGGAGCTGTTTTTT. This chain connects TRBV20-1 to TRBJ2-2; 8 nucleotides align to TRBD2. CDR3 length: 16 residues. Germline-derived CDR1 and CDR2 are DFQATT and SNEGSKA (reference sequence).

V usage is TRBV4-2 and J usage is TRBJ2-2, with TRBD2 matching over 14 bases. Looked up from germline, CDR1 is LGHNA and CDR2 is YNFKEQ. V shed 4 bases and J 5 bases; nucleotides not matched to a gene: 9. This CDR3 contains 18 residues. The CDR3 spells CASSPGLAGASGTGELFF. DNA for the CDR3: TGTGCCAGCAGCCCGGGACTAGCGGGGGCCTCGGGTACCGGGGAGCTGTTTTTT.

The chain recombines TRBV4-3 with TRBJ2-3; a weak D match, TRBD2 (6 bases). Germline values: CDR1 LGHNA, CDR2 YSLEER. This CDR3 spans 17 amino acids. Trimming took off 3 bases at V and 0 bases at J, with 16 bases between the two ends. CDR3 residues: CASSHDPRDSSTDTQYF. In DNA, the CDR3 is TGCGCCAGCAGCCATGACCCACGGGACTCGAGCACAGATACGCAGTATTTT.

In nucleotides, the CDR3 is TGTGCCATCTGTTTCCGTCTAGCGGGGGGGCCCGACACAGATACGCAGTATTTT. Its translation: CAICFRLAGGPDTDTQYF. The chain links TRBV2 to TRBJ2-3, with 12 bases fitting TRBD2. This CDR3 contains 18 residues. The ends lost 10 bases at V and 2 bases at J; junction bases unmatched: 16. Germline-derived CDR1 and CDR2 are SNHLY and FYNNEI.

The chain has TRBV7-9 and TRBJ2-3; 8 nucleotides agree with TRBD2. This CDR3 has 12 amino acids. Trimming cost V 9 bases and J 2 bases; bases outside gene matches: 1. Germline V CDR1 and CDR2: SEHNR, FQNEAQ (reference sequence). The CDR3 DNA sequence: TGTGCCAGAGCGGGGGCCACAGATACGCAGTATTTT. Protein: CARAGATDTQYF. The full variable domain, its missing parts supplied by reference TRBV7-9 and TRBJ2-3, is DTGVSQNPRHKITKRGQNVTFRCDPISEHNRLYWYRQTLGQGPEFLTYFQNEAQLEKSRLLSDRFSAERPKGSFSTLEIQRTEQGDSAMYLCARAGATDTQYFGPGTRLTVL.

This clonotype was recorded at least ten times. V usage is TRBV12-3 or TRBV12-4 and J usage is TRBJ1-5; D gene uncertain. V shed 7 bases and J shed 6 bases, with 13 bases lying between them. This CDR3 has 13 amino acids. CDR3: CASTQPGLQPQHF. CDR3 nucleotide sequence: TGTGCCAGCACCCAACCCGGGCTTCAGCCCCAGCATTTT.

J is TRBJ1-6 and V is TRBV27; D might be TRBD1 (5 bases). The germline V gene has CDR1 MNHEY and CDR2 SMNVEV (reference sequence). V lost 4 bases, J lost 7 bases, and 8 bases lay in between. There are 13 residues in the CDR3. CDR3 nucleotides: TGTGCCAGCAGTTGGGGGGGGAATTCACCCCTCCACTTT. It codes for CASSWGGNSPLHF.

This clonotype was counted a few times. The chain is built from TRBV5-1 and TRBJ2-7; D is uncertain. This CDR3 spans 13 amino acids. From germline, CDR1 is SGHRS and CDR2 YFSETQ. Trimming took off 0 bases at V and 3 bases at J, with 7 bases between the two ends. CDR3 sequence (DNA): TGCGCCAGCAGCTTGGGTTACAACTACGAGCAGTACGTC. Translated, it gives CASSLGYNYEQYV.

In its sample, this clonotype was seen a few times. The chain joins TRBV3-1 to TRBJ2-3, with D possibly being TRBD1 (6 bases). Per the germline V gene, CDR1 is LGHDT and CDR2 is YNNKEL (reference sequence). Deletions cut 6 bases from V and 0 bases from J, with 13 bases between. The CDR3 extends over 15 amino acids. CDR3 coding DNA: TGTGCCAGCAGTTCGACAGGAACTAGCACAGATACGCAGTATTTT. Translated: CASSSTGTSTDTQYF.

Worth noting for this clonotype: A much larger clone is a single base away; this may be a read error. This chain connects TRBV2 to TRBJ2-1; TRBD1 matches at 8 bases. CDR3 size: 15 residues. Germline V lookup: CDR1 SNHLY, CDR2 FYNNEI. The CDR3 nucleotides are TGTGCCAGCAGTGTGGACAGGGCGCTTTACAATGAGGAGTTCTTC. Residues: CASSVDRALYNEEFF.

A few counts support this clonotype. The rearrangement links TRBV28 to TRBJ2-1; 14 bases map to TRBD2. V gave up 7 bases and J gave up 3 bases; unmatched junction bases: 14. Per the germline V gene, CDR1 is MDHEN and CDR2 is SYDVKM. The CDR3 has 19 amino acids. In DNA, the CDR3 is TGTGCCAGCACCCTAACGTGGGGACTAGCGGGGGAAAACTACAATGAGCAGTTCTTC. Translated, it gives CASTLTWGLAGENYNEQFF.

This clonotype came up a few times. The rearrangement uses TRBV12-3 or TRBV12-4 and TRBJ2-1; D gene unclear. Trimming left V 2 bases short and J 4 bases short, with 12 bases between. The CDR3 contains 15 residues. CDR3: CASSLRAAQYNEQFF. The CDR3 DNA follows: TGTGCCAGCAGTTTACGGGCGGCCCAGTACAATGAGCAGTTCTTC.

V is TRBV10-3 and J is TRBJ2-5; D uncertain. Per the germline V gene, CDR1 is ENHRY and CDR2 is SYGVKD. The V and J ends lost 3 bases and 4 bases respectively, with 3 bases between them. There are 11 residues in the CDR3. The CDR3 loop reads CAISDTETQYF. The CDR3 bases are TGTGCCATCAGTGATACAGAGACCCAGTACTTC.

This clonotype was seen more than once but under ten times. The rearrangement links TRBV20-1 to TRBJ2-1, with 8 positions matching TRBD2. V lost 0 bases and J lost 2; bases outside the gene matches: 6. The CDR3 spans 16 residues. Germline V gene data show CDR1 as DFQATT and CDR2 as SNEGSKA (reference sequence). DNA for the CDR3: TGCAGTGCTAGAGATCTTTCGCGGGGGGCCTACAATGAGCAGTTCTTC. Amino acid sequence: CSARDLSRGAYNEQFF.

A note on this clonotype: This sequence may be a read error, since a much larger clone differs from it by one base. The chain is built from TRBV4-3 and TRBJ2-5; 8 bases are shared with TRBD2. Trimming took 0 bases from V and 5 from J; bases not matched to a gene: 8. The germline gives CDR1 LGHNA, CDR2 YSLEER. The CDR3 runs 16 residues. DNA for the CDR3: TGCGCCAGCAGCCAAGAATTGCGGGGGGCTTGGGAGACCCAGTACTTC. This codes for CASSQELRGAWETQYF.

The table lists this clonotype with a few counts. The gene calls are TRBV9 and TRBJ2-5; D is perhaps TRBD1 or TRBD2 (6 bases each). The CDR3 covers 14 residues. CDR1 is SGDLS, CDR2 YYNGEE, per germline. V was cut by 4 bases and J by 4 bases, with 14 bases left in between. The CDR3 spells CASSSWGAAETQYF. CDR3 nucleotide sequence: TGTGCCAGCAGCTCGTGGGGGGCCGCAGAGACCCAGTACTTC. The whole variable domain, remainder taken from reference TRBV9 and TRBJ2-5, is DSGVTQTPKHLITATGQRVTLRCSPRSGDLSVYWYQQSLDQGLQFLIQYYNGEERAKGNILERFSAQQFPDLHSELNLSSLELGDSALYFCASSSWGAAETQYFGPGTRLLVL.